This TCR beta chain comes out of a study of blood T cell repertoires in COVID-19 (dated by TCRdb to the early 2020s). Background on the whole study: Samples covering the acute and convalescent phases of COVID-19 were provided by collaborators in the United States, Italy and Spain. The prospective study material was composed of cDNA or gDNA derived from T cells, B-cell-depleted T cells, or PBMCs. Subjects who had been exposed to COVID-19, were actively infected with it, or had recovered from it provided the deeply sampled blood TCRbeta repertoires that made up the dataset. A freely available public database, intended as a resource for researchers studying the immune response to SARS-CoV-2, is where the repertoires were released. The samples were drawn from the first 160 participants of the ongoing ImmuneRACE study and from 950 to 1,500 subjects provided by 6 global collaborators. Sample metadata almost always included a de-identified subject ID, COVID-19 status, age in years and sex. Where available, HLA class I and class II types were taken from metadata supplied by the sample provider and were not determined by assay-based typing. Study-wide findings and limitations: Clinical and demographic metadata were provided uncurated, with the amount varying by source and participant.

TCRbeta CDR3 regions were amplified from genomic DNA using the immunoSEQ Assay, a bias-controlled multiplex PCR. The study's processing was this. The number of nucleated cells in each sample was estimated by amplification of reference gene primers within the assay. To quantify the absolute abundance of each unique TCRbeta CDR3 rearrangement, sequence reads were collapsed and filtered. For each sample, productive Simpson clonality was calculated as the square root of Simpson's diversity index over productive rearrangements. TCRdb took over this immuneACCESS table, retaining in-frame rearrangements with V and J assigned. Such tables are incomplete; in checked studies, under half of the missing clones stem from an unresolved V gene, and the remainder is unexplained. Clone size and V and J calls were adopted from that table, with D and trimming inferred from the DNA. For this sample the table gives 90,000 or so clones, of which 75% to 90% were detected only once. Jointly, the top ten make up less than 8.5% of the sample.

This clone was counted between two and nine times. The specificity of this receptor is unknown. Base-call qualities are not available, and no considerably larger clone is one nucleotide away. There are 17 amino acids in the CDR3, from cysteine to phenylalanine inclusive. CDR3 DNA is the only sequence kept; it has 51 bases, read in frame from the first base. V drops 0 bases and J drops 8 bases, leaving 22 bases in between. CDR1 and CDR2 (LNHNV, YYDKDF) derive from the germline V gene (reference sequence). The collaborating institutions used their own protocols to collect whole blood in K2EDTA tubes. Collaborator samples were shipped for TCRbeta analysis as frozen whole blood, isolated PBMCs, or DNA extracted from either sample type.

The sequenced sample was peripheral blood. The sequence links TRBV15 to TRBJ1-2; too little of a D gene remains to name it. The clonotype originates from a man aged 55 to 70 with acute or convalescent COVID-19. CDR3 protein: CATSRDLLELTYGGYTF. At the DNA level, the sequence is TGTGCCACCAGCAGAGATCTATTGGAGCTAACCTACGGGGGCTACACCTTC.